This T cell receptor (beta chain) was recovered during a study of blood T cells in healthy people across ages. The second PCR ran about 6 to 12 cycles with a sample-barcoded 5' primer and J-beta primers. Each CDR3 protein is one row after TCRdb ran MiXCR on the 5' RACE reads. The sample has 650,000 to 1,000,000 distinct CDR3 sequences, around 36% seen once. The CDR3 is 13 residues long. With 3 bases removed from V and 9 bases from J, the gap between germline ends came to 9 bases. Germline loops: CDR1 ENHRY, CDR2 SYGVKD. This clonotype was found many times. Sequences were obtained from blood. The receptor was isolated from a man between 18 and 29 years old in good health. The chain uses TRBV10-3 and TRBJ1-6; D perhaps matches TRBD1 (5 bases). CDR3 residues: CAISDRVGSPLHF. In DNA form, the CDR3 reads TGTGCCATCAGTGACAGGGTTGGTTCACCCCTCCACTTT.